Following are 16 T cell receptor beta chains from one sample sequenced in a study of blood T cell repertoires in COVID-19. Profiling relied on immunoSEQ multiplex PCR, and the TCRdb table lists in-frame clones only, not all of them. The profile shows approximately 120,000 clones, less than 85% of them singletons. Sequencing was carried out using peripheral blood. Source of these receptors: a woman aged 60-70 years with acute or convalescent COVID-19.

This chain uses TRBV3-1 (or the pseudogene TRBV3-2) with TRBJ2-3, with 9 bases fitting TRBD2. V gave up 0 bases and J gave up 3 bases; unmatched junction bases: 7. CDR1 is LGHDT, CDR2 YNNKEL, per germline (reference sequence). The CDR3 spans 17 residues. The CDR3 loop reads CASSQERGGRVTDTQYF. The CDR3 DNA follows: TGTGCCAGCAGCCAAGAGCGAGGCGGGAGGGTAACAGATACGCAGTATTTT.

J is TRBJ2-7 and V is TRBV5-5, with no clear D. V dropped 1 base and J dropped 3 bases, with 8 bases sitting between them. This CDR3 has 13 amino acids. In germline, CDR1 is SGHKS, CDR2 YYEKEE (reference sequence). The CDR3: CASSLTVGYEQYF. As DNA, the CDR3 is TGTGCCAGCAGCTTGACAGTTGGCTACGAGCAGTACTTC.

The V and J genes are TRBV11-2 and TRBJ2-7; possibly TRBD2 for D (5 bases). The germline V gene encodes CDR1 SGHAT and CDR2 FQNNGV. CDR3 length equals 15 residues. The V gene lost 0 bases and the J gene lost 9 bases, with 18 bases spanning the gap. CDR3: CASSLDPGEDLRQYF. Here the CDR3 DNA reads TGTGCCAGCAGCTTAGACCCCGGCGAGGACTTACGGCAGTACTTC.

This clone was counted between two and nine times. The gene calls are TRBV6-2 or TRBV6-3 and TRBJ2-1; 11 bases map to TRBD2. Germline V gene data show CDR1 as MNHEY and CDR2 as SVGEGT. J gave up 9 bases and V 5 bases, and 15 bases lay outside the gene matches. The length of the CDR3 is 17 residues. CDR3 coding DNA: TGTGCCAGCAGTGTGGGGGGGACTAGCGGCCACAGGGGTGAGCAGTTCTTC. Its translation is CASSVGGTSGHRGEQFF.

The rearrangement links TRBV30 to TRBJ1-2; 9 bases agree with TRBD1. J lost 6 bases, V lost 8 bases, and 4 bases had no gene match. The germline CDR1 and CDR2 sequences are GTSNPN and SVGIG (reference sequence). This CDR3 spans 11 amino acids. Here the CDR3 reads CAGQGRHGYTF. CDR3 coding DNA: TGTGCCGGACAGGGGAGGCATGGCTACACCTTC.

This chain joins TRBV11-3 and TRBJ2-1; tentative D call: TRBD2 (7 bases). Trimming took 4 bases from V and 6 from J, leaving 28 bases between them. Germline V CDR1 and CDR2: SGHNT, YENEEA. CDR3 size: 19 residues. The CDR3 loop is CASSSKGGRSSILLNEQFF. For the CDR3, the DNA is TGTGCCAGCAGCTCAAAGGGGGGGAGGAGCAGTATCCTCCTCAATGAGCAGTTCTTC.

The gene calls are TRBV28 and TRBJ2-6; 7 nucleotides line up with TRBD1. V was pared by 3 bases and J by 13 bases, with 12 bases of the junction left unmatched. The CDR3 is made up of 15 amino acids. Looked up from germline, CDR1 is MDHEN and CDR2 is SYDVKM. CDR3 nucleotide sequence: TGTGCCAGCAGTTTTTTAGATGGGCAGGGGGATGTCCTGACTTTC. Translated: CASSFLDGQGDVLTF.

The V gene is TRBV18, the J gene TRBJ1-2, with D unclear. The CDR3 consists of 14 residues. Germline V gives CDR1 KGHSH, CDR2 LQKENI. V lost 0 bases, J lost 2 bases, and 7 bases lay in between. In DNA form, the CDR3 reads TGTGCCAGCTCACCACCGGGAGGGAACTATGGCTACACCTTC. Residues: CASSPPGGNYGYTF. Filled out from reference TRBV18 and TRBJ1-2, the complete variable domain reads NAGVMQNPRHLVRRRGQEARLRCSPMKGHSHVYWYRQLPEEGLKFMVYLQKENIIDESGMPKERFSAEFPKEGPSILRIQQVVRGDSAAYFCASSPPGGNYGYTFGSGTRLTVV.

V gene TRBV5-4 combines with J gene TRBJ2-3, with 12 nucleotides matching TRBD2. CDR1 is SGHNT, CDR2 YYREEE, per germline (reference sequence). The CDR3 is made up of 17 amino acids. The junction had 5 bases not matched to a gene; V was cut back by 0 bases and J by 3 bases. Written as DNA, the CDR3 is TGTGCCAGCAGCTTGGCAACTAGCGGGAGGCCGACAGATACGCAGTATTTT. Its translation: CASSLATSGRPTDTQYF.

V and J are TRBV18 and TRBJ1-2; D is uncertain. The CDR3 loop spans 14 amino acids. The germline gives CDR1 KGHSH, CDR2 LQKENI. Trimming took 3 bases from V and 4 from J, leaving 12 bases between them. CDR3 DNA sequence: TGTGCCAGCTCACCCGGGGTGCCTCCCTATGGCTACACCTTC. It encodes CASSPGVPPYGYTF. The whole variable domain, remainder taken from reference TRBV18 and TRBJ1-2, is NAGVMQNPRHLVRRRGQEARLRCSPMKGHSHVYWYRQLPEEGLKFMVYLQKENIIDESGMPKERFSAEFPKEGPSILRIQQVVRGDSAAYFCASSPGVPPYGYTFGSGTRLTVV.

CDR3 sequence reads: CAISESLLAGGSEQYF. CDR3 nucleotide sequence: TGTGCCATCAGTGAGTCTTTGCTAGCGGGAGGATCGGAGCAGTACTTC. The rearrangement links TRBV10-3 to TRBJ2-7; TRBD2 aligns across 11 bases. V trimming: 0 bases; J trimming: 7 bases; junction bases outside the gene matches: 8. CDR1 and CDR2 (germline): ENHRY, SYGVKD. The CDR3 contains 16 residues.

A few counts support this clone. V usage is TRBV19 and J usage is TRBJ1-1; D unresolved. From germline, CDR1 is LNHDA and CDR2 SQIVND (reference sequence). This CDR3 has 14 amino acids. Trimming stripped 3 bases from V and 4 bases from J, with 12 bases between. For the CDR3, the DNA is TGTGCCAGTAGTATTGGCCAGTTTTCCACTGAAGCTTTCTTT. It translates to CASSIGQFSTEAFF. The full variable domain, completed using reference TRBV19 and TRBJ1-1, is DGGITQSPKYLFRKEGQNVTLSCEQNLNHDAMYWYRQDPGQGLRLIYYSQIVNDFQKGDIAEGYSVSREKKESFPLTVTSAQKNPTAFYLCASSIGQFSTEAFFGQGTRLTVV.

V gene TRBV7-9 combines with J gene TRBJ1-4; D remains unclear. The CDR3 runs 16 residues. Trimming removed 5 bases from V and 2 bases from J, with 15 bases in between. The germline gives CDR1 SEHNR, CDR2 FQNEAQ (reference sequence). CDR3 region: CASSEHRNPTNEKLFF. For the CDR3, the DNA is TGTGCCAGCAGCGAGCACAGAAACCCCACTAATGAAAAACTGTTTTTT.

The chain links TRBV24-1 to TRBJ1-4, with TRBD1 identical over 8 bases. The V gene's germline CDR1 is KGHDR and CDR2 SFDVKD. V lost 4 bases and J lost 7; bases outside the gene matches: 10. The CDR3 is 16 residues long. The CDR3 DNA reads as TGTGCCACCAGTGACACGCCCCAGGGGGCGGGTGAAAAACTGTTTTTT. It translates to CATSDTPQGAGEKLFF.

V is TRBV2 and J is TRBJ1-2; the D is unclear. This CDR3 has 11 residues. Germline V gene sequence: CDR1 SNHLY, CDR2 FYNNEI. Trimming took off 4 bases at V and 7 bases at J, with 7 bases between the two ends. CDR3 sequence: CASSGGAGYTF. CDR3 nucleotide sequence: TGTGCCAGCAGTGGCGGTGCTGGCTACACCTTC.

This clone has just one count. The V call is TRBV2, the J call TRBJ2-5; D uncertain. CDR3 length equals 13 residues. The V end lost 7 bases, the J end lost 5 bases, and 14 bases lay between the germline ends. Germline V gene lookup returns CDR1 SNHLY and CDR2 FYNNEI. The CDR3 DNA reads TGTGCCAGCACCCTCATGCGGATGGAGACCCAGTACTTC. Amino acid sequence: CASTLMRMETQYF.